This T cell receptor beta chain was identified in a study of T-cell reconstitution after alpha-beta-depleted transplantation in children. The TCRbeta library incorporated unique molecular identifiers. Via MiXCR, TCRdb re-called the PCR reads, giving one row per CDR3 protein. This sample has roughly 220,000 distinct CDR3 sequences; approximately 9.9% occur once, and the top ten carry approximately 5.4%. The junction had 5 bases not matched to a gene; V was cut back by 8 bases and J by 0 bases. Germline V CDR1 and CDR2: SGHRS, YFSETQ. The CDR3 totals 14 residues. The table lists this clonotype with many counts.

The TCR was taken from a human donor who donated a stem cell graft to a child with SCID. The chain uses TRBV5-1 and TRBJ2-7, with TRBD1 identical over 10 bases. The source material was PBMCs from the stem cell graft donor, sampled from the stem cell graft. The CDR3 bases are TGCGCCAGTAGGACAGGGGGAGCCTCCTACGAGCAGTACTTC. Amino acids: CASRTGGASYEQYF.